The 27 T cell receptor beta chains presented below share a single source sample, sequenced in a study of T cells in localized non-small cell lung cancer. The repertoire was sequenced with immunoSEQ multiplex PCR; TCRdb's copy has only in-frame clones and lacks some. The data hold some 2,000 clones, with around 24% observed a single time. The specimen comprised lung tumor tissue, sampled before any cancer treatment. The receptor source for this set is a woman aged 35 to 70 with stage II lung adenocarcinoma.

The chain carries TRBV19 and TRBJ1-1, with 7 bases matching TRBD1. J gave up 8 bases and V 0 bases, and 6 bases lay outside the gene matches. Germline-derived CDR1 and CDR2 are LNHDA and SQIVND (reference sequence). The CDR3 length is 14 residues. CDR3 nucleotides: TGTGCCAGTAGTATAGATCTTAGACAGGGAGAAGCTTTCTTT. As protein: CASSIDLRQGEAFF.

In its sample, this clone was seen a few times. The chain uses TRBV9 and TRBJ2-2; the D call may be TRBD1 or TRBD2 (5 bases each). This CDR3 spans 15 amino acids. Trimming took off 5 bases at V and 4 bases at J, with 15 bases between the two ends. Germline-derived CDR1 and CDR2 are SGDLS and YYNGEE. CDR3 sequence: CASSDARGPTGELFF. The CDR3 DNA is TGTGCCAGCAGTGACGCCCGGGGCCCCACCGGGGAGCTGTTTTTT.

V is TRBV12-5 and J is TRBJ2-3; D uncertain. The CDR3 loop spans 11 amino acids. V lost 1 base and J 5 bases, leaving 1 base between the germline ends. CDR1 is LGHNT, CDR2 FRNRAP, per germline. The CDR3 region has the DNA TGTGCTAGTGGTTTGGAAGATACGCAGTATTTT. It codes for CASGLEDTQYF.

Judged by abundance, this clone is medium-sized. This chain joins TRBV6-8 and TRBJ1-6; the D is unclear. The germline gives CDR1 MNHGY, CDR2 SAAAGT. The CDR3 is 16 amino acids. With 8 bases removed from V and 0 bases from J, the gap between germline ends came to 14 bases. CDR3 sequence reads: CASATTGSSYNSPLHF. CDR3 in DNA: TGTGCCAGCGCGACTACCGGGAGCTCCTATAATTCACCCCTCCACTTT.

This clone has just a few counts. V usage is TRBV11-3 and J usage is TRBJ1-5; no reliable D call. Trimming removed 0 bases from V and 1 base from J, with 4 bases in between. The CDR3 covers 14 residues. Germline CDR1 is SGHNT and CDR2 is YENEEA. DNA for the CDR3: TGTGCCAGCAGCTTAGAACAGAGCAATCAGCCCCAGCATTTT. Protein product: CASSLEQSNQPQHF.

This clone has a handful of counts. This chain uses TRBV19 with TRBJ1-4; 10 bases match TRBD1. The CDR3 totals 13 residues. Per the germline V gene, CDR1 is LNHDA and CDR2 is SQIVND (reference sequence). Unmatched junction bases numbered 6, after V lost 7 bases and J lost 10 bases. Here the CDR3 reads CASTDRGRGKLFF. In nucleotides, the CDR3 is TGTGCCAGTACGGACAGGGGGAGAGGAAAACTGTTTTTT.

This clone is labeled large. In nucleotides, the CDR3 is TGTGCCATCAGCGGGACAGGGTACGAGCAGTACTTC. Its protein is CAISGTGYEQYF. The chain employs TRBV6-8 and TRBJ2-7, with TRBD1 matching over 9 bases. V lost 10 bases, J lost 4 bases, and 5 bases stayed unmatched. The CDR3 has 12 residues. Germline loops: CDR1 MNHGY, CDR2 SAAAGT.

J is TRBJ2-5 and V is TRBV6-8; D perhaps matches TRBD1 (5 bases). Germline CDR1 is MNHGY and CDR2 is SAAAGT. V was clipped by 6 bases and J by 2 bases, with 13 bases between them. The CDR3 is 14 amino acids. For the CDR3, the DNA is TGTGCCAGCAGCCGGACATATTCACAAGAGACCCAGTACTTC. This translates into CASSRTYSQETQYF.

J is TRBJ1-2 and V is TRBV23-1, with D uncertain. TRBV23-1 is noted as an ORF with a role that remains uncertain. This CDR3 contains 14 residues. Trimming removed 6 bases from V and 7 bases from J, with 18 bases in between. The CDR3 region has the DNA TGCGCCAGCAGCTTGTCGGCCCAGCCCCTTGGCTACACCTTC. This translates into CASSLSAQPLGYTF.

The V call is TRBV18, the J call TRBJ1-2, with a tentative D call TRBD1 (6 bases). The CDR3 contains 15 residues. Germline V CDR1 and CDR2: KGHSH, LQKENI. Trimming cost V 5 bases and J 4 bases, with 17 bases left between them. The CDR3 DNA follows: TGTGCCAGCTCATCGGGACCTCAGGGGACCTATGGCTACACCTTC. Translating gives CASSSGPQGTYGYTF.

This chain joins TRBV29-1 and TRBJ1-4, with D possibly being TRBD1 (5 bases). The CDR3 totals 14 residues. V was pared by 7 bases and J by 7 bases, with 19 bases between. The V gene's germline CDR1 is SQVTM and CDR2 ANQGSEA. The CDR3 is CSAIWAGGGEKLFF. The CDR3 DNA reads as TGCAGCGCCATCTGGGCCGGGGGAGGTGAAAAACTGTTTTTT.

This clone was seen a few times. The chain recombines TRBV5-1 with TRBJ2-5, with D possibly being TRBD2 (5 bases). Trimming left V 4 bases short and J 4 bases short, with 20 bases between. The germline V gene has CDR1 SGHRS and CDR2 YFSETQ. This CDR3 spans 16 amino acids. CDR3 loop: CASSLFGSGSGETQYF. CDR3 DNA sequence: TGCGCCAGCAGCCTCTTTGGCAGCGGCTCCGGAGAGACCCAGTACTTC.

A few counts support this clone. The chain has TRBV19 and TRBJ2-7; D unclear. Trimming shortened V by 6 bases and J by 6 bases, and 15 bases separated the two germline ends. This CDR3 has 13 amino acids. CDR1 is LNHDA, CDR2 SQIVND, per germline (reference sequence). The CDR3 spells CASRPNPLSEQYF. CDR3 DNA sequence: TGTGCCAGTAGGCCGAACCCCCTTAGCGAGCAGTACTTC.

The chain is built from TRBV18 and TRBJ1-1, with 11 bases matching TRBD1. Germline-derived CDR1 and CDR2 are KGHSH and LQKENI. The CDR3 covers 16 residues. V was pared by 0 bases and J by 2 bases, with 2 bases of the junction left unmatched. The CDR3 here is CASSPPDRGLNTEAFF. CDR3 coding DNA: TGTGCCAGCTCACCACCGGACAGGGGGCTAAACACTGAAGCTTTCTTT.

Here the CDR3 DNA reads TGTGCCAGTAGCGGTCAGGGGGCCGGGGAGCTGTTTTTT. Protein product: CASSGQGAGELFF. V and J are TRBV19 and TRBJ2-2; TRBD1 aligns across 7 bases. Germline-derived CDR1 and CDR2 are LNHDA and SQIVND (reference sequence). This CDR3 contains 13 residues. Trimming took 6 bases from V and 6 from J; bases not matched to a gene: 4.

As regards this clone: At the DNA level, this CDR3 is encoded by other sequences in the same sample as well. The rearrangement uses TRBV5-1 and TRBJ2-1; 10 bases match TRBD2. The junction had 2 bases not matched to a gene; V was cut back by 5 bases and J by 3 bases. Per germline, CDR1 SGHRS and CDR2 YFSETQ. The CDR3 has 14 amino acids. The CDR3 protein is CASSGLADYNEQFF. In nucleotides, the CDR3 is TGCGCCAGCAGTGGACTAGCGGACTACAATGAGCAGTTCTTC.

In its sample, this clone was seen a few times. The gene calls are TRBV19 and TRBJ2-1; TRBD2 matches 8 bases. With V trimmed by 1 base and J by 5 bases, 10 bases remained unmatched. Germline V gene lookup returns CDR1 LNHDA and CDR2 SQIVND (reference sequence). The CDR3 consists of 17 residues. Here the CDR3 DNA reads TGTGCCAGTAGTATAGTCTACAGCGGGGGCCCGAACAATGAGCAGTTCTTC. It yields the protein CASSIVYSGGPNNEQFF. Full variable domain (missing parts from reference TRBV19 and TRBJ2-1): DGGITQSPKYLFRKEGQNVTLSCEQNLNHDAMYWYRQDPGQGLRLIYYSQIVNDFQKGDIAEGYSVSREKKESFPLTVTSAQKNPTAFYLCASSIVYSGGPNNEQFFGPGTRLTVL.

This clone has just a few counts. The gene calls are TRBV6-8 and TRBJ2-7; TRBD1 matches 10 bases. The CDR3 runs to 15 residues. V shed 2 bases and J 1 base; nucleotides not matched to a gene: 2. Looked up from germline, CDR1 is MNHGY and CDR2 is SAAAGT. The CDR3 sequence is CASSYGGQGSYEQYF. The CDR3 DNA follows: TGTGCCAGCAGTTACGGGGGACAGGGGTCCTACGAGCAGTACTTC.

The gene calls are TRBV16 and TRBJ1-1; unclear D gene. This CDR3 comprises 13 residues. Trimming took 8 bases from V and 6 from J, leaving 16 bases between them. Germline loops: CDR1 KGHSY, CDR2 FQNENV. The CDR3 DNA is TGTGCCAGCGCCGGGCGTGTACGAGCTGAAGCTTTCTTT. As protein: CASAGRVRAEAFF.

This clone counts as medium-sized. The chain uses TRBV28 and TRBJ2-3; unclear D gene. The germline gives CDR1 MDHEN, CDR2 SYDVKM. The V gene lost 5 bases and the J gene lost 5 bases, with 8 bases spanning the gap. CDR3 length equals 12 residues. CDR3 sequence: CASSGWIDTQYF. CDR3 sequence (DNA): TGTGCCAGCAGTGGGTGGATAGATACGCAGTATTTT.

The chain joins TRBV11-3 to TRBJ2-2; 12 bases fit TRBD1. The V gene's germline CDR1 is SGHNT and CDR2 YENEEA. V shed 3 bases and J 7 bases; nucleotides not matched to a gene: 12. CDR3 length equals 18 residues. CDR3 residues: CASSFFTPGQGAGGELFF. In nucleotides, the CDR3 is TGTGCCAGCAGCTTCTTCACCCCGGGACAGGGGGCTGGCGGGGAGCTGTTTTTT. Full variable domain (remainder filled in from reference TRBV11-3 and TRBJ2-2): EAGVVQSPRYKIIEKKQPVAFWCNPISGHNTLYWYLQNLGQGPELLIRYENEEAVDDSQLPKDRFSAERLKGVDSTLKIQPAELGDSAVYLCASSFFTPGQGAGGELFFGEGSRLTVL.

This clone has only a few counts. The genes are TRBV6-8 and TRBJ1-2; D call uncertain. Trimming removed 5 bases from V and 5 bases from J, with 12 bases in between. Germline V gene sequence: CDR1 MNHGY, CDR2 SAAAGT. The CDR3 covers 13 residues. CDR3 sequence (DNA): TGTGCCAGCAGTGAGGGAGGGCGATATGGCTACACCTTC. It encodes CASSEGGRYGYTF.

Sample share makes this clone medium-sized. CDR3 in DNA: TGCGCCAGCAGCCAAGATTGGGCTAGCGGGGGAAACAATGAGCAGTTCTTC. It encodes CASSQDWASGGNNEQFF. This chain uses TRBV4-1 with TRBJ2-1, with TRBD2 matching over 10 bases. The CDR3 spans 17 residues. From germline, CDR1 is MGHRA and CDR2 YSYEKL. The V gene end was trimmed by 0 bases and the J gene end by 5 bases; junction bases not matched to a gene: 7.

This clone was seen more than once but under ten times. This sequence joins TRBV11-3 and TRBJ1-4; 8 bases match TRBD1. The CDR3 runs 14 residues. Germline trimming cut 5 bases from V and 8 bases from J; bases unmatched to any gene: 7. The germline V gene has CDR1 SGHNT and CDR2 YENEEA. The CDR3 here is CASSADRVDEKLFF. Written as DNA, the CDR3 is TGTGCCAGCAGCGCGGACAGGGTAGACGAAAAACTGTTTTTT.

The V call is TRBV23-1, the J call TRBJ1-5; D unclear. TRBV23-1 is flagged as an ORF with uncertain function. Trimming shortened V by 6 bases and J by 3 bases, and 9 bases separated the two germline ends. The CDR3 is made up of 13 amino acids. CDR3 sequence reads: CASSLSINQPQHF. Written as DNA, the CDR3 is TGCGCCAGCAGCTTAAGTATCAATCAGCCCCAGCATTTT.

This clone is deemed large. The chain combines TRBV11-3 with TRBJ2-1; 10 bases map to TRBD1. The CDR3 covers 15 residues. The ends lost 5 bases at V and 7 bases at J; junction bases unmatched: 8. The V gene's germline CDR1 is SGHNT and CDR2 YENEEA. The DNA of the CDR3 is TGTGCCAGCAGCCCCGGGACAGGGGTAGGGAATGAGCAGTTCTTC. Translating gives CASSPGTGVGNEQFF.

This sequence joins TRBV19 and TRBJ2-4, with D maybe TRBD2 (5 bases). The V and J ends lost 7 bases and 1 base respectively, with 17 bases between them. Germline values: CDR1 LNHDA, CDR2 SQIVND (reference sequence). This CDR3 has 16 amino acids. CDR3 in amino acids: CASIRAGDCAKNIQYF. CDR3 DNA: TGTGCCAGTATAAGGGCCGGGGATTGCGCCAAAAACATTCAGTACTTC.